This TCR beta chain derives from a study of blood T cell repertoires in COVID-19. Trimming left V 8 bases short and J 5 bases short, with 19 bases between. The V gene's germline CDR1 is MNHEY and CDR2 SVGAGI. The CDR3 extends over 15 amino acids. Produced via immunoSEQ multiplex PCR; TCRdb's table is partial and in-frame only. This table holds roughly 200,000 clones, approximately 82% found once. This sequence joins TRBV6-5 and TRBJ2-1; possible D gene TRBD2, 6 bases. Sequenced: peripheral blood. This receptor was taken from a middle-aged man with active or convalescent COVID-19. In nucleotides, the CDR3 is TGTGCCAGCCTGCCGTATGCCGGGGGTAACAATGAGCAGTTCTTC. It yields the protein CASLPYAGGNNEQFF.